This TCR beta chain derives from a study of OX40 agonist ivuxolimab in advanced cancers. Background on the study: Three dose-escalation patients had partial responses: one with hepatocellular carcinoma and two with cutaneous melanoma.

Peripheral blood came from all dose cohorts at three timepoints. Only in-frame clones appear in the TCRdb table, and some are missing; sequencing was by immunoSEQ multiplex PCR. Of about 100,000 clones in the sample, about 91% were seen once. As regards this clone: Its cognate antigen is unknown.

V lost 5 bases and J lost 10, with 12 bases in between. The CDR3 totals 11 residues. Per germline, CDR1 LNHDA and CDR2 SQIVND (reference sequence). Points from the study as a whole: In the 0.1 to 3.0 mg/kg range, CD4+ and CD8+ blood T cells had expanded clonally by week 6. Relative to CD4+ cells, CD8+ T cells on average had more expanded clones.

The TCR originated in an adult with an advanced solid tumor such as melanoma, head and neck, liver or kidney cancer. This chain links TRBV19 with TRBJ2-7, with D possibly matching TRBD2 (6 bases). The source was CD4+ or CD8+ T cells sorted from blood, collected in a trial of the OX40 agonist ivuxolimab. CDR3 nucleotide sequence: TGTGCCAGTAGTGGGGGGATAGGACAGTACTTC. Protein: CASSGGIGQYF.